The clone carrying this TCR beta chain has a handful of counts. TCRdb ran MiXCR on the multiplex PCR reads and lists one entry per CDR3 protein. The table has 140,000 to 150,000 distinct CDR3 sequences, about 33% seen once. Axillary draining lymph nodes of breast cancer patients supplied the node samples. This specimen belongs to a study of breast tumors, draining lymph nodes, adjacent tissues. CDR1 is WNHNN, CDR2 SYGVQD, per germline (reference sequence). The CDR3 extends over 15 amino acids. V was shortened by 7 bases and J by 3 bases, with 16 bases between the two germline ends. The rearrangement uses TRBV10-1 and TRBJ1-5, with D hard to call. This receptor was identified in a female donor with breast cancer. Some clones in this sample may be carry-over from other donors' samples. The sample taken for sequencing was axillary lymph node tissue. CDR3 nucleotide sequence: TGCGCCAGCAAAGGGAAAGACGTACTCAATCAGCCCCAGCATTTT. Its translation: CASKGKDVLNQPQHF.